The clone carrying this T cell receptor (beta chain) was counted only a few times. Its specificity is not known. Profiled with immunoSEQ multiplex PCR; TCRdb holds only in-frame clones, not every one. This sample yields about 35,000 clones, of which approximately 80% are seen a single time; 20% to 25% belongs to the top ten. This sample is drawn from a study of OX40 agonist ivuxolimab in advanced cancers. For the study at large: Participants, 75% to 85% male, averaged roughly 59 years of age, ranging from roughly 23 to 90. Having had anti-PD-1, anti-PD-L1 or anti-CTLA-4 therapy before was allowed, and under 50% had some. Findings and limits, study-wide: The mean number of expanded clones was higher in CD8+ T cells than in CD4+.

This CDR3 is built from 13 residues. V shed 6 bases and J shed 9 bases, with 15 bases lying between them. From germline, CDR1 is KGHSH and CDR2 LQKENI. The sequence derives from an adult with an advanced solid tumor such as melanoma, head and neck, liver or kidney cancer. This chain joins TRBV18 and TRBJ2-1, with a possible D match to TRBD2 (5 bases). Source: CD4+ or CD8+ T cells sorted from blood, taken in a trial of the OX40 agonist ivuxolimab. The CDR3 DNA reads as TGTGCCAGCTCCCGGGATAGCCGCGGTGAGCAGTTCTTC. It codes for CASSRDSRGEQFF.